This note documents a single T cell receptor (beta chain) sequence. The data belong to a study of T cell changes during pregnancy in multiple sclerosis. Germline trimming cut 2 bases from V and 10 bases from J; bases unmatched to any gene: 10. Germline V lookup: CDR1 ENHRY, CDR2 SYGVKD. The CDR3 is 15 amino acids. Sequencing was performed with immunoSEQ multiplex PCR; in TCRdb, only in-frame clones are kept and a portion is missing. Seen here are 130,000 or so clones, approximately 96% observed once, and the top ten hold more than 0.4%. The V call is TRBV10-3, the J call TRBJ2-1; 8 bases match TRBD2. The sample was peripheral blood, taken after pregnancy. This clonotype originated in a female donor with multiple sclerosis, enrolled in a pregnancy study. CDR3 residues: CAISELSGSISEQFF. DNA of the CDR3: TGTGCCATCAGTGAGCTGAGCGGGAGCATATCCGAGCAGTTCTTC.